The 5 T cell receptor beta chains below were found in one sample sequenced in a study of T cells after yellow fever vaccination. TCRdb re-analysed the 5' RACE reads in MiXCR, keeping a single row per CDR3 protein. The sample holds about 330,000 distinct CDR3 sequences, 8% to 9.5% seen once. The sample was PBMCs, taken roughly 45 days after the first yellow fever vaccination. These receptors were obtained from a young man who received the YFV17D yellow fever vaccine.

This clonotype was seen a few times. This chain uses TRBV5-4 with TRBJ1-1; tentative D call: TRBD1 (6 bases). V was pared by 3 bases and J by 4 bases, with 13 bases between. This CDR3 is built from 14 residues. Germline CDR1 SGHNT, CDR2 YYREEE (reference sequence). Written as DNA, the CDR3 is TGTGCCAGCAGCTCAAAACAGGGCGTCACTGAAGCTTTCTTT. Translating it yields CASSSKQGVTEAFF.

This chain connects TRBV5-1 to TRBJ2-1; no clear D gene. The CDR3 covers 12 residues. V lost 0 bases and J 9 bases, leaving 7 bases between the germline ends. Germline V CDR1 and CDR2: SGHRS, YFSETQ. The CDR3 spells CASSLERSEQFF. CDR3 in DNA: TGCGCCAGCAGCTTGGAGCGCAGTGAGCAGTTCTTC.

The table lists this clonotype with a few counts. The gene calls are TRBV28 and TRBJ2-5; D not certain. The germline V and J ends were trimmed by 1 base and 8 bases, with 20 bases remaining between them. The CDR3 covers 16 residues. Germline-derived CDR1 and CDR2 are MDHEN and SYDVKM. CDR3 coding DNA: TGTGCCAGCAGTTTATATGCGATTGACTCGAAGAGAACCCAGTACTTC. Translated: CASSLYAIDSKRTQYF.

V is TRBV6-5 and J is TRBJ2-1; D remains ambiguous. V lost 0 bases to trimming and J lost 9 bases, with 12 bases between them. Germline assignment: CDR1 MNHEY and CDR2 SVGAGI. This CDR3 has 14 amino acids. CDR3 in amino acids: CASSYSTSPSEQFF. In nucleotides, the CDR3 is TGTGCCAGCAGTTACTCGACCAGCCCCAGTGAGCAGTTCTTC.

This clonotype was detected a few times. The chain links TRBV29-1 to TRBJ2-7, with 9 bases aligning to TRBD1. This CDR3 contains 14 residues. Germline-derived CDR1 and CDR2 are SQVTM and ANQGSEA. Unmatched junction bases numbered 9, after V lost 4 bases and J lost 5 bases. CDR3 amino acids: CSVANLQGAHEQYF. The CDR3 DNA follows: TGCAGCGTTGCAAACCTACAGGGGGCCCACGAGCAGTACTTC.